This T cell receptor (beta chain) was profiled in a study of cytomegalovirus exposure and HLA in healthy donors. Study-wide findings and caveats: The listing of roughly 160 TCR beta chains classed them as cytomegalovirus-associated.

Produced via immunoSEQ multiplex PCR; TCRdb's table is partial and in-frame only. The profile shows 130,000 to 150,000 clones, roughly four fifths of them singletons. With respect to this clone: The antigen is unknown.

V lost 6 bases, J lost 8 bases, and 12 bases stayed unmatched. Germline-derived CDR1 and CDR2 are LNHDA and SQIVND (reference sequence). CDR3 size: 14 residues. The chain couples TRBV19 to TRBJ1-1, with 7 nucleotides matching TRBD1. This TCR derives from a woman aged 30 to 39 in good health and CMV-seronegative. What was sequenced was PBMCs. CDR3 residues: CASRMDRSLGEAFF. The CDR3 DNA reads TGTGCCAGTAGGATGGACAGGTCTTTAGGCGAAGCTTTCTTT.